One TCR beta chain is described in this entry. The data are from a study of T cell changes during pregnancy in multiple sclerosis. Sequenced by immunoSEQ multiplex PCR; TCRdb stores in-frame clones only, minus some. This sample carries about 120,000 clones, over 85% of them seen once, and the ten largest clones take roughly 5.7%. V lost 6 bases and J 5 bases, leaving 14 bases between the germline ends. This CDR3 spans 13 amino acids. Germline assignment: CDR1 MNHNS and CDR2 SASEGT. Here the sequenced sample was peripheral blood, taken before pregnancy. This chain connects TRBV6-1 to TRBJ2-7, with D possibly being TRBD2 (6 bases). This sequence was found in a female donor with multiple sclerosis, enrolled in a pregnancy study. The DNA of the CDR3 is TGTGCCAGCAGCCAAAGGAGGGTCAACGAGCAGTACTTC. Its protein product is CASSQRRVNEQYF.